This T cell receptor (beta chain) was identified during a study of long-term antiretroviral therapy in people with HIV (dated by TCRdb to between 2022 and 2023). Study-level background: The earliest samples were collected about a decade before the 2015 WHO recommendation for immediate ART, when ART was typically delayed until CD4 counts fell. No cross-contamination during QIAcube processing turned up in test extractions that ran a monoclonal T-cell line alongside more than 30 polyclonal samples. A total of over 150 cryopreserved PBMC samples came from a few dozen adults with confirmed HIV infection and were collected serially over a mean of about six years (range 1-12). A retrospective serial study tested whether changes in peripheral blood TRB repertoire composition and diversity were associated with ART initiation and durable HIV suppression. Among the approximately 30 participants with HIV, approximately 10 were female. Broader findings and caveats from the paper: Inferences about post-ART repertoire changes were limited because no data were available on ART adherence, viral resistance or therapy changes. At every time point, the repertoire was dominated by expanded TRB clones first identified before ART initiation, although this dominance fluctuated and, in many PLHIV, declined after ART. Since PBMC availability was limited, sequencing covered only the TCR beta chain, with no alpha chain pairing. ART initiation was associated with a significant increase in TRB diversity, but diversity stayed significantly below transplant donor controls even after long-term ART. Compared with controls, HIV repertoires had narrower CDR3 length ranges, and the network structure pointed to an antigen-experienced repertoire that shifted only slightly toward naive after ART. Samples dated from about 2003 to 2018, and the ART regimens used may be less effective than current ones. Because pre-ART samples had limited cell numbers, unsorted PBMC were profiled rather than sorted CD4+ and CD8+ T cells.

Sequencing of the TRB variable region was done with the immunoSEQ hsTCRB v3.0 assay at survey level resolution. The targeted TRB sequencing depth was roughly 40,000-50,000 T-cell genomes per sample. Pooled TRB libraries were sequenced on an Illumina MiSeq with a v3 150-cycle kit. The original pipeline was this. Analysis of repertoires was carried out in R inside a reproducible Nextflow workflow spanning QC, data transformation and analysis. LymphoSeq2, an R package for exploring AIRR-Seq data, was used to implement custom analyses. Several samples that yielded fewer than 5000 total TRB sequences were excluded, so that fewer than 250 HIV repertoires were analyzed. Among the approximately 190 retained HIV repertoires, some 59 were collected before ART initiation and around 130 after ART initiation. Each repertoire was downsampled to 5000 TRB nucleotide sequences, and summary statistics were averaged across 100 downsampling iterations. Only TRB sequences with CDR3 regions of at least seven amino acids were retained for analysis. Diversity was measured with a Shannon entropy-derived clonality score and the Gini coefficient. Repertoire networks linked the top 5000 CDR3 amino acid sequences whenever two sequences differed by an edit distance of one. For TRB CDR3 amino acid sequences, antigen specificity groups and MHC restriction were predicted with GLIPH2. CDR3 amino acid sequences were matched against VDJdb and McPAS-TCR to flag known CMV, EBV, HIV or tissue antigen associations. Pre-ART, post-ART and control groups were compared with Wilcoxon signed-rank tests and Holm-Bonferroni correction. Held by TCRdb, this immuneACCESS table contains in-frame sequences only and omits some clones. Under half of the omission traces to an unresolved V gene where checked; the cause of the rest is unknown. For V, J and clone size, that table is used; D and trimming come from the DNA. This sample is represented by 35,000 to 40,000 clones; approximately 94% of them were singletons. The leading ten clones occupy roughly 3.6% of the sample.

From cysteine to phenylalanine, the CDR3 is 13 amino acids long. Only the CDR3 region is kept as DNA, spanning 39 bases read in frame from base 1. Taken from the germline V gene, the CDR1 and CDR2 loops are SGHAT and FQNNGV. The trim is 8 bases for V and 1 base for J, with a gap of 12 bases between the germline ends. A remark on this clone: The clone's antigen remains unknown. Nothing much larger sits one base from this clone, and base qualities are not available.

To be included, a participant needed at least one PBMC sample from before ART initiation plus at least two post-ART samples. All participants with HIV were treated in the United States of America. Cryopreserved samples of about 0.95-11 million PBMC were thawed and washed before DNA extraction. At the time of the earliest PBMC sample for each participant with HIV, ages ranged from roughly 23 to 55 years. PBMC samples from each participant spanned 1-4 timepoints before ART initiation and 2-8 timepoints after ART initiation, with a median of 7 samples. For every participant, serial HIV viral load, CD4+ T-cell count, ART history and demographic data were obtained. Genomic DNA was extracted from unsorted PBMC with a Qiagen kit on a QIAcube, processed in batches of 12 samples.

The sample was unsorted PBMCs, taken 4.1 years after starting antiretroviral therapy. The V and J segments used are TRBV11-2 and TRBJ2-7; a tentative D call is TRBD1 (7 bases match). The source of this sequence is a woman in her forties or fifties with HIV. Read as DNA, the sequence is TGTGCCAGCGGAGGGACAGCTTCCTACGAGCAGTACTTC. It is translated as CASGGTASYEQYF.